The 30 T cell receptor beta chains below all came from one sample that was sequenced in a study of blood T cell repertoires in COVID-19. The protocol was immunoSEQ multiplex PCR, while the TCRdb copy is restricted to in-frame clones and leaves out a portion. The sample consists of under 90,000 clones, 75% to 90% of them appearing once. Sequenced input: peripheral blood. The receptors come from a woman at least 80 years old with active or convalescent COVID-19.

The DNA for the CDR3 is TGTGCCAGTAGCGCTGGACAGGGGGGGAGCACAGATACGCAGTATTTT. This encodes CASSAGQGGSTDTQYF. V and J are TRBV19 and TRBJ2-3; 10 nucleotides agree with TRBD1. In germline, CDR1 is LNHDA, CDR2 SQIVND (reference sequence). V shed 6 bases and J 0 bases; nucleotides not matched to a gene: 6. The CDR3 has 16 residues.

V usage is TRBV6-5 and J usage is TRBJ2-5, with D hard to call. Germline-derived CDR1 and CDR2 are MNHEY and SVGAGI. This CDR3 is built from 13 residues. The ends were cut back, 4 bases at V and 5 bases at J, with 11 bases in the middle. CDR3: CASSFSGWETQYF. Here the CDR3 DNA reads TGTGCCAGCAGTTTCTCCGGGTGGGAGACCCAGTACTTC.

This chain links TRBV28 with TRBJ2-1; D is possibly TRBD1 (6 bases). Germline V gene lookup returns CDR1 MDHEN and CDR2 SYDVKM. The CDR3 has 13 amino acids. The ends were cut back, 5 bases at V and 5 bases at J, with 10 bases in the middle. CDR3 region: CASSRGQNNEQFF. DNA of the CDR3: TGTGCCAGCAGTCGCGGACAGAACAATGAGCAGTTCTTC.

V is TRBV6-5 and J is TRBJ2-7; 7 bases are a match to TRBD1. Germline-derived CDR1 and CDR2 are MNHEY and SVGAGI. V shed 6 bases and J 5 bases; nucleotides not matched to a gene: 10. There are 14 residues in the CDR3. CDR3 loop: CASRKTGNSHEQYF. In DNA form, the CDR3 reads TGTGCCAGCAGAAAGACAGGGAATAGCCACGAGCAGTACTTC.

The sample holds a few counts of this clone. The chain employs TRBV28 and TRBJ2-2; perhaps TRBD1 as D (5 bases). This CDR3 spans 13 amino acids. V lost 5 bases and J lost 5, with 9 bases in between. Germline V CDR1 and CDR2: MDHEN, SYDVKM. CDR3 loop: CASSRKGTGELFF. The CDR3 DNA reads as TGTGCCAGCAGTAGGAAGGGGACCGGGGAGCTGTTTTTT.

The chain is built from TRBV5-1 and TRBJ1-1, with TRBD1 identical over 7 bases. The V and J ends lost 2 bases and 0 bases, in that order; junction bases with no gene match: 10. This CDR3 is built from 17 residues. The germline CDR1 and CDR2 sequences are SGHRS and YFSETQ. CDR3 in amino acids: CASSLGGSRLMNTEAFF. DNA for the CDR3: TGCGCCAGCAGCTTAGGGGGCTCGAGGTTGATGAACACTGAAGCTTTCTTT.

This chain joins TRBV2 and TRBJ1-2; D ambiguous. The V gene's germline CDR1 is SNHLY and CDR2 FYNNEI. The V gene lost 4 bases and the J gene lost 14 bases, with 14 bases spanning the gap. The CDR3 extends over 11 amino acids. CDR3 DNA sequence: TGTGCCAGCAGTGTGTTTCAGGATTCGACCTTC. It is translated as CASSVFQDSTF.

The rearrangement uses TRBV7-8 and TRBJ1-5; D not certain. Trimming shortened V by 7 bases and J by 5 bases, and 9 bases separated the two germline ends. From germline, CDR1 is SGHVS and CDR2 FQNEAQ. This CDR3 spans 12 amino acids. This chain's CDR3 is CASTKDYQPQHF. DNA of the CDR3: TGTGCCAGCACCAAGGACTATCAGCCCCAGCATTTT.

The genes are TRBV9 and TRBJ1-5; 8 bases align to TRBD1. The germline V gene has CDR1 SGDLS and CDR2 YYNGEE. Trimming took 4 bases from V and 3 from J; bases not matched to a gene: 6. The CDR3 is 15 amino acids. The CDR3: CASSPADRDNQPQHF. The CDR3 DNA is TGTGCCAGCAGCCCCGCGGACAGGGACAATCAGCCCCAGCATTTT. Together with reference TRBV9 and TRBJ1-5, the CDR3 gives the full variable domain: DSGVTQTPKHLITATGQRVTLRCSPRSGDLSVYWYQQSLDQGLQFLIQYYNGEERAKGNILERFSAQQFPDLHSELNLSSLELGDSALYFCASSPADRDNQPQHFGDGTRLSIL.

The rearrangement joins TRBV24-1 to TRBJ2-3; 7 bases line up with TRBD2. The junction had 8 bases not matched to a gene; V was cut back by 3 bases and J by 3 bases. The germline V gene has CDR1 KGHDR and CDR2 SFDVKD. The CDR3 runs 16 residues. The CDR3 protein is CATSDPLREATDTQYF. In nucleotides, the CDR3 is TGTGCCACCAGTGATCCCCTCCGGGAGGCAACAGATACGCAGTATTTT.

This clone came up once. The chain links TRBV2 to TRBJ1-5; TRBD1 is a possible D gene (5 bases). Germline-derived CDR1 and CDR2 are SNHLY and FYNNEI. The CDR3 totals 16 residues. The ends were cut back, 6 bases at V and 2 bases at J, with 17 bases in the middle. The CDR3 reads CASRDSSSGRNQPQHF. The DNA of the CDR3 is TGTGCCAGCAGGGATAGTAGTTCAGGGCGCAATCAGCCCCAGCATTTT.

This clone occurred once. V gene TRBV20-1 combines with J gene TRBJ2-5; the match to TRBD1 covers 7 bases. Germline V gene lookup returns CDR1 DFQATT and CDR2 SNEGSKA (reference sequence). With 3 bases clipped from V and 2 bases from J, the junction kept 3 bases outside the gene matches. The CDR3 extends over 13 amino acids. The CDR3 nucleotides are TGCAGTGCTAGTATGACAGGGCAAGAGACCCAGTACTTC. It translates to CSASMTGQETQYF.

This sequence joins TRBV6-5 and TRBJ2-7; the D is unclear. The V end lost 4 bases, the J end lost 3 bases, and 7 bases lay between the germline ends. This CDR3 has 12 amino acids. Germline lookup yields CDR1 MNHEY and CDR2 SVGAGI. Here the CDR3 reads CASSSFLYEQYF. As DNA, the CDR3 is TGTGCCAGCAGTTCTTTCCTCTACGAGCAGTACTTC.

The gene calls are TRBV5-1 and TRBJ1-2, with TRBD1 as a possible D gene (5 bases). This CDR3 is 13 amino acids long. Germline CDR1 SGHRS, CDR2 YFSETQ. Trimming removed 0 bases from V and 7 bases from J, with 10 bases in between. CDR3: CASSLGRVSGYTF. The CDR3 region has the DNA TGCGCCAGCAGCTTGGGCAGGGTTTCTGGCTACACCTTC.

This clone was seen a few times. V is TRBV7-2 and J is TRBJ2-1; the match to TRBD2 covers 10 bases. Losses at the gene ends were 1 base for V and 6 bases for J; bases not matched to a gene: 6. Germline V gene data show CDR1 as SGHTA and CDR2 as FQGNSA. The CDR3 totals 16 residues. CDR3 residues: CASSLEAAGGSNEQFF. CDR3 nucleotides: TGTGCCAGCAGCTTAGAGGCAGCGGGGGGGTCCAATGAGCAGTTCTTC.

The V gene is TRBV7-2, the J gene TRBJ2-2; 10 positions match TRBD1. Germline loops: CDR1 SGHTA, CDR2 FQGNSA. Trimming took 5 bases from V and 3 from J; bases not matched to a gene: 3. CDR3 length equals 15 residues. The CDR3 sequence is CASSPGQGYTGELFF. CDR3 DNA sequence: TGTGCCAGCAGCCCGGGACAGGGGTACACCGGGGAGCTGTTTTTT.

The chain links TRBV15 to TRBJ1-2; TRBD1 agrees at 11 bases. V dropped 0 bases and J dropped 6; count of bases not matched to a gene: 9. In germline, CDR1 is LNHNV, CDR2 YYDKDF (reference sequence). This CDR3 comprises 17 residues. The CDR3 region has the DNA TGTGCCACCAGCAGAGATTATGGGACAGGGGGTGGACATGGCTACACCTTC. It codes for CATSRDYGTGGGHGYTF.

Only one count was recorded for this clone. The chain has TRBV5-1 and TRBJ2-3, with a weak D call TRBD2 (5 bases). Germline CDR1 and CDR2: SGHRS and YFSETQ. The V end lost 0 bases, the J end lost 5 bases, and 19 bases lay between the germline ends. This CDR3 is 17 amino acids long. The CDR3 here is CASSLAGFAEAGDTQYF. CDR3 nucleotide sequence: TGCGCCAGCAGCTTGGCCGGGTTCGCGGAGGCGGGAGATACGCAGTATTTT.

The chain employs TRBV12-3 or TRBV12-4 and TRBJ1-1; D gene unclear. The CDR3 extends over 13 amino acids. Trimming removed 2 bases at V and 6 bases at J, with 10 bases between. CDR3 coding DNA: TGTGCCAGCAGTTTATTCGGGTCCGCTGAAGCTTTCTTT. Translating gives CASSLFGSAEAFF.

The J gene is TRBJ2-2, the V gene TRBV7-3; TRBD2 agrees at 9 bases. V shed 6 bases, J shed 0 bases, and the junction held 2 bases outside the gene matches. This CDR3 contains 15 residues. The germline V gene has CDR1 SGHTA and CDR2 FQGTGA. CDR3 in amino acids: CASRTSGANTGELFF. DNA for the CDR3: TGTGCCAGCAGGACTAGCGGCGCGAACACCGGGGAGCTGTTTTTT. Variable domain in full (rest from reference TRBV7-3 and TRBJ2-2): GAGVSQTPSNKVTEKGKYVELRCDPISGHTALYWYRQSLGQGPEFLIYFQGTGAADDSGLPNDRFFAVRPEGSVSTLKIQRTERGDSAVYLCASRTSGANTGELFFGEGSRLTVL.

This chain links TRBV7-2 with TRBJ2-3, with 7 nucleotides matching TRBD2. The V segment lost 3 bases and the J segment 1 base; nucleotides outside the gene matches: 4. Germline-derived CDR1 and CDR2 are SGHTA and FQGNSA. CDR3 length: 15 amino acids. The CDR3 sequence: CASSFGGRGTDTQYF. The CDR3 nucleotides read TGTGCCAGCAGCTTTGGAGGGAGGGGCACAGATACGCAGTATTTT. Drawing the rest from reference TRBV7-2 and TRBJ2-3, the complete variable domain is GAGVSQSPSNKVTEKGKDVELRCDPISGHTALYWYRQSLGQGLEFLIYFQGNSAPDKSGLPSDRFSAERTGGSVSTLTIQRTQQEDSAVYLCASSFGGRGTDTQYFGPGTRLTVL.

This rearrangement joins TRBV4-3 to TRBJ2-1; no clear D gene. CDR1 LGHNA and CDR2 YSLEER come from the germline V gene. The CDR3 sequence is 13 residues long. V lost 0 bases to trimming and J lost 8 bases, with 8 bases between them. This CDR3 is CASSQDLPYEQFF. The CDR3 DNA follows: TGCGCCAGCAGCCAAGATCTCCCGTATGAGCAGTTCTTC.

The V call is TRBV6-5, the J call TRBJ2-5, with 10 nucleotides matching TRBD2. CDR1 and CDR2 (germline): MNHEY, SVGAGI. V lost 7 bases and J lost 1; bases outside the gene matches: 3. This CDR3 is built from 14 residues. CDR3 coding DNA: TGTGCCAGCACTAGCGGGGGTCCCCAAGAGACCCAGTACTTC. Protein: CASTSGGPQETQYF.

This chain links TRBV4-2 with TRBJ2-7; 9 bases align to TRBD2. V lost 4 bases and J lost 7; bases outside the gene matches: 8. This CDR3 spans 14 amino acids. From germline, CDR1 is LGHNA and CDR2 YNFKEQ. The CDR3 DNA sequence: TGTGCCAGCAGCCCGGGACTAGCTCCTCAGGAGCAGTACTTC. Its protein product is CASSPGLAPQEQYF.

This clone is a singleton in its sample. CDR3 nucleotides: TGTGCCAGTTTTGAGACAGTTTATGGCTACACCTTC. It is translated as CASFETVYGYTF. The rearrangement uses TRBV19 and TRBJ1-2; D perhaps matches TRBD1 (5 bases). V was trimmed by 8 bases and J by 5 bases, leaving 12 bases between them. This CDR3 is built from 12 residues. CDR1 is LNHDA, CDR2 SQIVND, per germline (reference sequence).

This clone was detected only a few times. The chain is built from TRBV6-5 and TRBJ2-3; D not certain. CDR3 length: 12 amino acids. Germline CDR1 MNHEY, CDR2 SVGAGI. The V end lost 10 bases, the J end lost 0 bases, and 8 bases lay between the germline ends. The CDR3 region is CATLSSTDTQYF. Here the CDR3 DNA reads TGTGCCACCCTTAGTAGCACAGATACGCAGTATTTT.

V gene TRBV19 combines with J gene TRBJ1-6, with 7 bases aligning to TRBD1. The J segment lost 6 bases and the V segment lost 3 bases, leaving 5 bases of the junction unmatched. The CDR3 runs 15 residues. Per germline, CDR1 LNHDA and CDR2 SQIVND (reference sequence). CDR3 in amino acids: CASSILDRVNSPLHF. The CDR3 DNA is TGTGCCAGTAGTATTCTCGACAGGGTTAATTCACCCCTCCACTTT.

The V gene is TRBV6-5, the J gene TRBJ2-7, with 7 bases matching TRBD2. Trimming took 6 bases from V and 3 from J; bases not matched to a gene: 11. Germline assignment: CDR1 MNHEY and CDR2 SVGAGI. The CDR3 extends over 15 amino acids. CDR3 region: CASSVDRDYLYEQYF. The DNA of the CDR3 is TGTGCCAGCAGCGTCGACCGGGACTACCTCTACGAGCAGTACTTC.

V gene TRBV7-2 combines with J gene TRBJ1-2; D unresolved. Looked up from germline, CDR1 is SGHTA and CDR2 is FQGNSA. The CDR3 runs to 14 residues. Trimming left V 1 base short and J 3 bases short, with 9 bases between. The CDR3 protein is CASSLGGLYYGYTF. In DNA, the CDR3 is TGTGCCAGCAGCTTAGGTGGACTGTACTATGGCTACACCTTC.

The table lists this clone with a count of one. The gene calls are TRBV19 and TRBJ2-3; 10 bases fit TRBD2. The germline gives CDR1 LNHDA, CDR2 SQIVND (reference sequence). J was trimmed by 3 bases and V by 3 bases; bases with no gene match: 3. The CDR3 contains 15 residues. The CDR3: CASSMDSGGTDTQYF. CDR3 DNA sequence: TGTGCCAGTAGTATGGATAGCGGGGGGACAGATACGCAGTATTTT.